This T cell receptor beta chain was found in a study of blood T cell repertoires in COVID-19. The protocol was immunoSEQ multiplex PCR, while the TCRdb copy is restricted to in-frame clones and leaves out a portion. The sample contains 250,000 to 300,000 clones, 70% to 90% of which appear only once. CDR1 MNHNY and CDR2 SVGAGI come from the germline V gene (reference sequence). The V gene end was trimmed by 5 bases and the J gene end by 6 bases; junction bases not matched to a gene: 6. The CDR3 spans 14 residues. Material for sequencing was peripheral blood. The receptor comes from a man younger than 30 with active or convalescent COVID-19. The chain employs TRBV6-6 and TRBJ1-5; 8 positions agree with TRBD1. The CDR3 reads CASSGQGSAQPQHF. The CDR3 DNA sequence: TGTGCCAGCAGTGGACAGGGTTCGGCTCAGCCCCAGCATTTT.